This T cell receptor beta chain was recorded in a study of blood T cell repertoires in COVID-19. Study details: Sample material is recorded as cDNA or gDNA derived from T cells, B-cell-depleted T cells, or PBMCs.

In the source study's methods: Estimates of nucleated cell counts were drawn from the amplification of reference gene primers. Generated by immunoSEQ multiplex PCR, the TCRdb table keeps only in-frame clones and is missing some. The V and J calls and clone size are taken from that table; D and trimming were inferred from the DNA. The sample consists of about 69,000 clones, under 85% of them appearing once. Trimming pared 4 bases from V and 1 base from J, leaving 7 bases between. The CDR3 runs to 13 residues. Source material: peripheral blood. This clonotype originated in a man aged 60 to 69 with acute or convalescent COVID-19. This sequence joins TRBV12-3 or TRBV12-4 and TRBJ1-1; D remains unclear. CDR3 sequence: CASSSSGNTEAFF. The CDR3 DNA reads as TGTGCCAGCAGTTCGTCAGGGAACACTGAAGCTTTCTTT.